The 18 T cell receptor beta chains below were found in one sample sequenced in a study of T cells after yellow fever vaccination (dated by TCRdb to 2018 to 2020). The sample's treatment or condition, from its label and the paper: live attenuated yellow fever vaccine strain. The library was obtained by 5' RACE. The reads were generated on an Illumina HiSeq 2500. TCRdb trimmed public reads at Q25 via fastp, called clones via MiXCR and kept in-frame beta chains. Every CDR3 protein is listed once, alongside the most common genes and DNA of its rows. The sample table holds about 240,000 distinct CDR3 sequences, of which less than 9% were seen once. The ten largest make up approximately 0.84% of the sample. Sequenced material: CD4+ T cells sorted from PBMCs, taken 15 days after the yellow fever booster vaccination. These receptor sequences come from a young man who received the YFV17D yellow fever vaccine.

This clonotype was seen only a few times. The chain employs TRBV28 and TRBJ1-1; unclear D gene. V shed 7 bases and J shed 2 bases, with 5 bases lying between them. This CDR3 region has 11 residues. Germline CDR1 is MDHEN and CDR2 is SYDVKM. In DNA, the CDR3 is TGTGCCAGCACCCTAAACACTGAAGCTTTCTTT. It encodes CASTLNTEAFF.

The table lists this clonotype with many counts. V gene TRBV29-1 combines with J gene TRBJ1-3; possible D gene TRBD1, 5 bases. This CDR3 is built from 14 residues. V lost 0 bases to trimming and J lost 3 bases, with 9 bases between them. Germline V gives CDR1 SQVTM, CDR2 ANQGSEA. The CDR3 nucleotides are TGCAGCGTTGAAGATCGCCAGGGTGGAAACACCATATATTTT. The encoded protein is CSVEDRQGGNTIYF.

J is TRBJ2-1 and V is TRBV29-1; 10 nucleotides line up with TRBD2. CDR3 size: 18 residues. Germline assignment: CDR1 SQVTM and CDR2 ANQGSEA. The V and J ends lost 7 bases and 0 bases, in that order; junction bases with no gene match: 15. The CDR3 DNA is TGCAGCGGAGACGAGCGGGAGGGCCCTCAGTTCTCCTACAATGAGCAGTTCTTC. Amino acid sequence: CSGDEREGPQFSYNEQFF.

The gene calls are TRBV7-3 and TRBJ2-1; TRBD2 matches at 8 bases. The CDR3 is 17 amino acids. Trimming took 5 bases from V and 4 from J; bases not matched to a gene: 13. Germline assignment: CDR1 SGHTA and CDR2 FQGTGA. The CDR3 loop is CASSRRGGREFYNEQFF. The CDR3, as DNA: TGTGCCAGCAGCCGCCGGGGGGGGCGGGAGTTTTACAATGAGCAGTTCTTC. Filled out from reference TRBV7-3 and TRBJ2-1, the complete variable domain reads GAGVSQTPSNKVTEKGKYVELRCDPISGHTALYWYRQSLGQGPEFLIYFQGTGAADDSGLPNDRFFAVRPEGSVSTLKIQRTERGDSAVYLCASSRRGGREFYNEQFFGPGTRLTVL.

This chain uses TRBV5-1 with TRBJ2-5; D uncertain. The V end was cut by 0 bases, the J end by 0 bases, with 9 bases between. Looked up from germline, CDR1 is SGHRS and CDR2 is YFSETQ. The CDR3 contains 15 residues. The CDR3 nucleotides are TGCGCCAGCAGCTTGGGAGGCACTAACCAAGAGACCCAGTACTTC. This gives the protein CASSLGGTNQETQYF.

CDR3: CSAEGQVEQFF. CDR3 nucleotide sequence: TGCAGTGCTGAAGGACAGGTTGAGCAGTTCTTC. The rearrangement links TRBV20-1 to TRBJ2-1; TRBD1 matches at 7 bases. Losses at the gene ends were 5 bases for V and 9 bases for J; bases not matched to a gene: 4. The CDR3 is 11 amino acids. Germline V lookup: CDR1 DFQATT, CDR2 SNEGSKA (reference sequence).

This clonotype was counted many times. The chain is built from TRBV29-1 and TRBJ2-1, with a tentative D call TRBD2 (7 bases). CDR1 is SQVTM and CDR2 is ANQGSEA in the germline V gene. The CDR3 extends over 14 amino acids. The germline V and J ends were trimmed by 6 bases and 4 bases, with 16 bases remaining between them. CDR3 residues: CSVGGLTEYNEQFF. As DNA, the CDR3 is TGCAGCGTGGGGGGGCTAACAGAGTACAATGAGCAGTTCTTC.

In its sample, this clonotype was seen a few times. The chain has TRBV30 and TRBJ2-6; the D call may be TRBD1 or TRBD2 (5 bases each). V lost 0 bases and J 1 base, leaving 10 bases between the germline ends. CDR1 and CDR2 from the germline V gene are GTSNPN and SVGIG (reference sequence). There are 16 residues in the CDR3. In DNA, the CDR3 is TGTGCCTGGAGTGTACTTGGGGGATCTGGGGCCAACGTCCTGACTTTC. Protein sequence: CAWSVLGGSGANVLTF. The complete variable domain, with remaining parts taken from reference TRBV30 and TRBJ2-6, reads SQTIHQWPATLVQPVGSPLSLECTVEGTSNPNLYWYRQAAGRGLQLLFYSVGIGQISSEVPQNLSASRPQDRQFILSSKKLLLSDSGFYLCAWSVLGGSGANVLTFGAGSRLTVL.

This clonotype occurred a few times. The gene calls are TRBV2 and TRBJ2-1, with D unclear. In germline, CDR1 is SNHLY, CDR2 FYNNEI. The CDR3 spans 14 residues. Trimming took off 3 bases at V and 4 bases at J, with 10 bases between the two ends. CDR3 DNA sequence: TGTGCCAGCAGTGAGGGCCGGGCATACAATGAGCAGTTCTTC. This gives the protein CASSEGRAYNEQFF.

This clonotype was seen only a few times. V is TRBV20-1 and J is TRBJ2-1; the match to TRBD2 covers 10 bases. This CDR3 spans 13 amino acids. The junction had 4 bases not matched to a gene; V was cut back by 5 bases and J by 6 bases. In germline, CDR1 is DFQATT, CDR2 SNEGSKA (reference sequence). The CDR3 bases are TGCAGTGCTCCTAGCGGGAGTCGCAATGAGCAGTTCTTC. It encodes CSAPSGSRNEQFF.

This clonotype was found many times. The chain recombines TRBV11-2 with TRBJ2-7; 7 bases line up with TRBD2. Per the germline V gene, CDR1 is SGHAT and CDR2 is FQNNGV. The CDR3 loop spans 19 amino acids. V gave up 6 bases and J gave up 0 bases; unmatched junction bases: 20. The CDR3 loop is CASSLGTRAGLAGSYEQYF. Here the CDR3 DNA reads TGTGCCAGCAGTCTCGGGACTCGCGCGGGATTAGCGGGCTCCTACGAGCAGTACTTC. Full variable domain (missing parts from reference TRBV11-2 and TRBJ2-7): EAGVAQSPRYKIIEKRQSVAFWCNPISGHATLYWYQQILGQGPKLLIQFQNNGVVDDSQLPKDRFSAERLKGVDSTLKIQPAKLEDSAVYLCASSLGTRAGLAGSYEQYFGPGTRLTVT.

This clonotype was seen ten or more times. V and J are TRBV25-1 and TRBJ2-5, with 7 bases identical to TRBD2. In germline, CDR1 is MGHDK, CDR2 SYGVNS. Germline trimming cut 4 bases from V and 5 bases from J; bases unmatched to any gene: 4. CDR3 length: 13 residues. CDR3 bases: TGTGCCAGCAGTGGAGCGGGGACGGAGACCCAGTACTTC. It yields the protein CASSGAGTETQYF. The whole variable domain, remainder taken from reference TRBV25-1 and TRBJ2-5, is EADIYQTPRYLVIGTGKKITLECSQTMGHDKMYWYQQDPGMELHLIHYSYGVNSTEKGDLSSESTVSRIRTEHFPLTLESARPSHTSQYLCASSGAGTETQYFGPGTRLLVL.

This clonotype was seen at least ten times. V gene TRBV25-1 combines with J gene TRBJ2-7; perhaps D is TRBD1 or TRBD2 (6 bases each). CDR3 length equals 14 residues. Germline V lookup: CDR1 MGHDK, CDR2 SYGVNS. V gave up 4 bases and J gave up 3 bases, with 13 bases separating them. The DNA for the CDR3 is TGTGCCAGCAGTGGCGTAGGGGGAGGCTACGAGCAGTACTTC. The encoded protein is CASSGVGGGYEQYF.

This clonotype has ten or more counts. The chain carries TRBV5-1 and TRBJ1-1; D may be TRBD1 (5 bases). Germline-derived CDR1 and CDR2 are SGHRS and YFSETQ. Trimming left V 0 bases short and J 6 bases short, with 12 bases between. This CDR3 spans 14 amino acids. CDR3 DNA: TGCGCCAGCAGCTTGGAGGGTCGGGGGTCTGAAGCTTTCTTT. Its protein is CASSLEGRGSEAFF.

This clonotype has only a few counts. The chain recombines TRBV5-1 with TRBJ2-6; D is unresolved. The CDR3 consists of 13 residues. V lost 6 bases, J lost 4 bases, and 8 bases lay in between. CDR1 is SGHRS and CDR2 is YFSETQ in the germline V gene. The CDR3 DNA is TGCGCCAGCAAGGACCCAGGGGCCAACGTCCTGACTTTC. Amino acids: CASKDPGANVLTF.

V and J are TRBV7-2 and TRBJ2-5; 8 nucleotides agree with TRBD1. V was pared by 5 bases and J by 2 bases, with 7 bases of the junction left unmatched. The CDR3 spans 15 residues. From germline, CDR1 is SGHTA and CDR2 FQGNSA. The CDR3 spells CASSLRTGMQETQYF. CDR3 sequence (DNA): TGTGCCAGCAGCCTAAGGACAGGGATGCAAGAGACCCAGTACTTC.

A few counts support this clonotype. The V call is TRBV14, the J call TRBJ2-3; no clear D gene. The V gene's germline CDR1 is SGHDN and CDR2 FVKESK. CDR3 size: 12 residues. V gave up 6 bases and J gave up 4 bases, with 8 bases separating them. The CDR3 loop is CASSRIPDTQYF. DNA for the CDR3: TGTGCCAGCAGTCGGATCCCAGATACGCAGTATTTT. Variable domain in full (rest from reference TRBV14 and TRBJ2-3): EAGVTQFPSHSVIEKGQTVTLRCDPISGHDNLYWYRRVMGKEIKFLLHFVKESKQDESGMPNNRFLAERTGGTYSTLKVQPAELEDSGVYFCASSRIPDTQYFGPGTRLTVL.

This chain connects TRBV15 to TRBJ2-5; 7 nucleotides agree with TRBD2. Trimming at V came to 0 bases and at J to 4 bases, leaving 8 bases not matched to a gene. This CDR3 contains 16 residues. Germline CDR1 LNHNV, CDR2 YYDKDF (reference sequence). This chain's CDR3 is CATSREGGSARETQYF. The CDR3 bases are TGTGCCACCAGCAGAGAGGGCGGGAGCGCGAGAGAGACCCAGTACTTC.